The 9 T cell receptor beta chains given below trace back to one sample, sequenced in a study of T cell repertoires in cytomegalovirus infection. TCRdb reprocessed the reads with MiXCR, giving one entry per CDR3 protein. The sample records 350,000 to 500,000 distinct CDR3 sequences, roughly a third being singletons. The sample was PBMCs. These receptors all come from a human donor in good health (CMV status not recorded). Some clones in this sample may be carry-over from other donors' samples.

This clonotype appeared a few times. The rearrangement joins TRBV7-6 to TRBJ2-2, with a possible D match to TRBD1 (6 bases). The CDR3 is made up of 15 amino acids. Germline values: CDR1 SGHVS, CDR2 FNYEAQ. Trimming shortened V by 6 bases and J by 1 base, and 12 bases separated the two germline ends. The CDR3 sequence is CASSSGGLNTGELFF. The DNA for the CDR3 is TGTGCCAGCAGTAGTGGGGGCCTGAACACCGGGGAGCTGTTTTTT.

This clonotype was found a few times. This rearrangement joins TRBV9 to TRBJ2-3, with 9 bases lining up with TRBD2. The germline V gene encodes CDR1 SGDLS and CDR2 YYNGEE. CDR3 length equals 16 residues. J lost 4 bases, V lost 0 bases, and 6 bases had no gene match. Here the CDR3 reads CASSVVGSGGSDTQYF. Written as DNA, the CDR3 is TGTGCCAGCAGCGTAGTAGGTAGCGGGGGCTCAGATACGCAGTATTTT.

This clonotype was observed a handful of times. The gene calls are TRBV12-3 or TRBV12-4 and TRBJ2-2; maybe TRBD1 (6 bases). This CDR3 region has 14 residues. The V gene lost 3 bases and the J gene lost 6 bases, with 11 bases spanning the gap. The DNA for the CDR3 is TGTGCCAGCAGTTTTTTCCGGACAGCCGGGGAGCTGTTTTTT. Translating gives CASSFFRTAGELFF.

This clonotype was counted many times. The chain uses TRBV12-3 or TRBV12-4 and TRBJ2-3, with D possibly matching TRBD2 (6 bases). V lost 9 bases and J 4 bases, leaving 17 bases between the germline ends. This CDR3 comprises 14 residues. CDR3 bases: TGTGCCAGTAAACCCCGCCCGGGGGCAGATACGCAGTATTTT. Amino acids: CASKPRPGADTQYF.

V gene TRBV11-2 combines with J gene TRBJ2-1; D may be TRBD1 (6 bases). Trimming removed 3 bases from V and 2 bases from J, with 8 bases in between. Germline CDR1 and CDR2: SGHAT and FQNNGV. The CDR3 runs to 14 residues. CDR3 DNA: TGTGCCAGCAGCTTTACAGGGACCTACAATGAGCAGTTCTTC. It encodes CASSFTGTYNEQFF.

This clonotype was recorded once. This sequence joins TRBV19 and TRBJ1-1, with D unresolved. Trimming took off 7 bases at V and 7 bases at J, with 13 bases between the two ends. Per germline, CDR1 LNHDA and CDR2 SQIVND (reference sequence). CDR3 length: 12 residues. DNA for the CDR3: TGTGCCAGTACAGAGGGAAAGGGTGAAGCTTTCTTT. As protein: CASTEGKGEAFF. The full variable domain, completed using reference TRBV19 and TRBJ1-1, is DGGITQSPKYLFRKEGQNVTLSCEQNLNHDAMYWYRQDPGQGLRLIYYSQIVNDFQKGDIAEGYSVSREKKESFPLTVTSAQKNPTAFYLCASTEGKGEAFFGQGTRLTVV.

The rearrangement joins TRBV6-5 to TRBJ2-1; 9 bases fit TRBD1. Germline CDR1 and CDR2: MNHEY and SVGAGI. V lost 6 bases and J lost 3; bases outside the gene matches: 6. The CDR3 consists of 15 residues. The CDR3 reads CASSGDRGIYNEQFF. As DNA, the CDR3 is TGTGCCAGCAGCGGCGACAGGGGGATCTACAATGAGCAGTTCTTC.

This clonotype occurred a few times. J is TRBJ1-6 and V is TRBV5-4; possible D gene TRBD1, 5 bases. The CDR3 consists of 15 residues. The V gene lost 2 bases and the J gene lost 10 bases, with 16 bases spanning the gap. Germline CDR1 reads SGHNT; CDR2 reads YYREEE (reference sequence). The CDR3 region is CASSFGRGPKSPLHF. The CDR3 DNA is TGTGCCAGCAGCTTTGGACGGGGACCCAAGTCACCCCTCCACTTT.

This rearrangement joins TRBV15 to TRBJ2-7; D unresolved. Germline CDR1 LNHNV, CDR2 YYDKDF (reference sequence). V shed 0 bases and J shed 5 bases, with 11 bases lying between them. The CDR3 length is 14 residues. The CDR3, as DNA: TGTGCCACCAGCAGAGATCTCGGAAGGGACGAGCAGTACTTC. It is translated as CATSRDLGRDEQYF.